This T cell receptor beta chain is drawn from a study of shared clonotypes between healthy human individuals (dated by TCRdb to the early 2020s). In terms of the full investigation: The cohort included a few men and a couple of women between 18 and 49 years of age. Libraries were prepared and TCR repertoires were sequenced by different laboratories using diverse techniques, in order to increase sequencing depth and limit assay-specific biases. Per donor, three plates each were used for CD4 naive and CD4 memory, two for CD8 naive, and one for CD8 memory. To estimate repertoire size and how much clonotype sharing occurs between individuals, the study deeply sequenced the blood TCR repertoires of a handful of healthy adults. Each donor's leukapheresis produced roughly between about 0.9 and 9.5 billion PBMCs. General study outcomes and caveats: Pairwise subsampling led to the expectation that sequencing depth would affect the degree of clonotype sharing among donors. Compared with non-shared clonotypes, clonotypes shared by all four sorted-subset donors had higher generation probabilities. Across a few donors, roughly 5.1% of naive CD4, approximately 3.6% of naive CD8, around 2.5% of memory CD4, and approximately 0.4% of memory CD8 clonotypes were shared. Only blood was sampled, and tissue TCR repertoires likely differ from those in blood. Incomplete sequencing was indicated by rarefaction of sorted-subset datasets, despite the large sequencing depth. Because the study included only a small number of donors, the genetic and exposure-history diversity represented was limited. Naive subsets generally had larger estimated clonotype richness than memory subsets.

In regard to this clone: The antigen this receptor binds is unknown. Within one base of it there is no much larger clone, and no base qualities were kept.

Using the deep immunoSEQ assay, TCR CDR3 regions were amplified from genomic DNA by multiplex PCR. Extracted genomic DNA from each cell subset was distributed evenly across all wells of several immunoSEQ 96-well plates, and each plate was treated as a replicate. For sorted subsets, around 200 ng genomic DNA, equal to approximately 30,000 T cell genomes, was loaded into each replicate PCR. Purified libraries were quantified with a Qubit 3.0 fluorometer, sized on a Bioanalyzer 2100, and re-quantified with the KAPA Library Quantification kit. Each immunoSEQ 96-well plate was sequenced on its own single-read 150-cycle Illumina NextSeq 550 flow cell. Under the source paper's analysis protocol: Because only junctional sequences without quality scores were contained in the immunoSEQ output, filtering matching that applied to full-length reads could not be performed. Sequences were annotated with PyIR, a Python wrapper for IgBLAST v1.9, and V/J genes and CDR3 were assigned using IMGT germline references. Reads with weak V/J assignments (E-value above 1e-6), missing CDR3, stop codons, out-of-frame junctions, or ambiguous translated residues were removed. V3J clonotypes were defined as sequences sharing an identical inferred V gene, J gene, and CDR3 amino acid sequence. The percentage overlap between two repertoires was calculated by dividing the number of shared unique clonotypes by the size of the smaller repertoire. Repertoire richness was assessed with RTK rarefaction, the Chao1 estimator, and Recon v2.1 estimates of unobserved clonotypes. For all TCRbeta clonotypes obtained by the gDNA method from several donors, generation probabilities were computed with OLGA. In its TCRdb copy, this immuneACCESS table keeps in-frame sequences only and misses some clones. Where compared with another copy, unresolved V genes explain less than half of these, and the others have no known cause. Clone size and the V and J calls come from that table; the DNA yielded D and trimming. The sample data list 100,000 to 130,000 clones, and about 70% of these were observed just once. The top ten clones comprise approximately 25% of the sample.

The donors were healthy, HIV-negative adults who had no recently reported acute infections or vaccinations. Every donor was a Caucasian adult residing in Nashville, Tennessee, USA. The CD8 memory samples were a combination of magnetically selected CD45RO+ cells and CCR7-negative CD45RA+ effector memory (TemRA) cells. After blood collection by leukapheresis, PBMCs were isolated using Ficoll-Histopaque density gradient centrifugation and then cryopreserved in the vapor phase of liquid nitrogen. Analytical flow cytometry was used to check the purity and quantity of every magnetically sorted T cell population. Genomic DNA was isolated from each sorted fraction and quantified by UV absorbance on a Nanodrop 2000c. This TCR was sampled from a woman in her twenties or thirties in good health. The sample taken for sequencing was memory CD8+ T cells sorted from blood. The cell subset or site tag for this specimen amounts to: CD45RO+ cells pooled with CCR7-negative TemRA cells.

The nucleotide sequence reads TGTGCCAGCAGTCCCAAGGGGGAGCCCTACAATGAGCAGTTCTTC. It is translated as CASSPKGEPYNEQFF. The chain is assembled from TRBV28 and TRBJ2-1; TRBD1 is perhaps the D gene, given 6 matching bases. The CDR3 sequence holds 15 residues, the cysteine and phenylalanine included. Only CDR3 DNA is held: 45 bases, read in frame from base 1. At the junction V is shortened by 5 bases and J by 2 bases, with 13 bases in between. Per the germline V gene, MDHEN is the CDR1 and SYDVKM is the CDR2. Where the CDR3 stops, the reference TRBV28 and TRBJ2-1 genes take over; the full variable domain is DVKVTQSSRYLVKRTGEKVFLECVQDMDHENMFWYRQDPGLGLRLIYFSYDVKMKEKGDIPEGYSVSREKKERFSLILESASTNQTSMYLCASSPKGEPYNEQFFGPGTRLTVL.